The next 10 T cell receptor beta chains were all read from a single sample in a study of early T cells in non-severe SARS-CoV-2 infection. TCRdb re-called the 5' RACE reads with MiXCR, one entry per CDR3 protein. The sample contains over 80,000 distinct CDR3 sequences, 10% to 15% of which appear only once. Sequenced material: whole blood, taken at baseline. These receptors were taken from an adult who was a healthcare worker with PCR-confirmed SARS-CoV-2 infection or an uninfected control (not recorded which).

V and J are TRBV2 and TRBJ2-5; TRBD1 matches 8 bases. V lost 3 bases, J lost 4 bases, and 13 bases stayed unmatched. The CDR3 extends over 17 amino acids. In germline, CDR1 is SNHLY, CDR2 FYNNEI. CDR3 residues: CASSDRPQGAPAETQYF. The DNA for the CDR3 is TGTGCCAGCAGTGATCGTCCCCAGGGGGCGCCGGCAGAGACCCAGTACTTC.

This clonotype was detected only a few times. The chain uses TRBV29-1 and TRBJ1-1, with D possibly TRBD1 on 5 matching bases. The germline V gene encodes CDR1 SQVTM and CDR2 ANQGSEA. With 2 bases removed from V and 4 bases from J, the gap between germline ends came to 14 bases. The CDR3 length is 14 residues. For the CDR3, the DNA is TGCAGCGTTGAAAGGGCAGGGAAGGGCACTGAAGCTTTCTTT. This codes for CSVERAGKGTEAFF.

There are many counts of this clonotype. J is TRBJ2-1 and V is TRBV12-3 or TRBV12-4; TRBD2 matches 7 bases. The CDR3 consists of 14 residues. Trimming at V came to 6 bases and at J to 4 bases, leaving 6 bases not matched to a gene. The CDR3 spells CASSLAVSYNEQFF. The CDR3, as DNA: TGTGCCAGCAGCCTAGCGGTCTCGTACAATGAGCAGTTCTTC.

The chain is built from TRBV30 and TRBJ2-1; D is possibly TRBD2 (5 bases). CDR3 length: 11 residues. Deletions cut 1 base from V and 9 bases from J, with 7 bases between. The V gene's germline CDR1 is GTSNPN and CDR2 SVGIG (reference sequence). The CDR3 sequence: CAWSDGGEQFF. The CDR3 nucleotides are TGTGCCTGGAGTGATGGAGGTGAGCAGTTCTTC. The whole variable domain, remainder taken from reference TRBV30 and TRBJ2-1, is SQTIHQWPATLVQPVGSPLSLECTVEGTSNPNLYWYRQAAGRGLQLLFYSVGIGQISSEVPQNLSASRPQDRQFILSSKKLLLSDSGFYLCAWSDGGEQFFGPGTRLTVL.

Ten or more counts support this clonotype. The chain employs TRBV11-3 and TRBJ2-1; 15 nucleotides align to TRBD2. V lost 5 bases and J lost 4; bases outside the gene matches: 6. The CDR3 spans 17 residues. Germline CDR1 is SGHNT and CDR2 is YENEEA. The CDR3 DNA sequence: TGTGCCAGCAGCAGGACTAGCGGGGGGGCTTTGTACAATGAGCAGTTCTTC. It encodes CASSRTSGGALYNEQFF.

CDR3 sequence reads: CASNSGIVDTQYF. The CDR3 DNA reads as TGTGCCAGCAACAGCGGGATTGTGGATACGCAGTATTTT. The V gene is TRBV6-2 or TRBV6-3, the J gene TRBJ2-3, with 7 bases aligning to TRBD2. Per the germline V gene, CDR1 is MNHEY and CDR2 is SVGEGT. CDR3 length: 13 residues. V was clipped by 7 bases and J by 6 bases; unmatched bases: 7.

This clonotype was seen a handful of times. This chain connects TRBV20-1 to TRBJ2-4; TRBD1 might be the D (5 bases). The germline gives CDR1 DFQATT, CDR2 SNEGSKA (reference sequence). This CDR3 spans 16 amino acids. V was clipped by 0 bases and J by 2 bases, with 14 bases between them. CDR3 coding DNA: TGCAGTGCTAGAGACATGGTGACAGTCACCAAAAACATTCAGTACTTC. Translation gives CSARDMVTVTKNIQYF.

V gene TRBV7-3 combines with J gene TRBJ2-5; 9 positions agree with TRBD2. V lost 8 bases, J lost 5 bases, and 9 bases stayed unmatched. The CDR3 extends over 14 amino acids. Per germline, CDR1 SGHTA and CDR2 FQGTGA. This CDR3 is CASSRASGEETQYF. In nucleotides, the CDR3 is TGTGCCAGCTCGAGGGCTAGCGGGGAGGAGACCCAGTACTTC.

This clonotype was found many times. The chain joins TRBV29-1 to TRBJ2-2; 7 bases match TRBD2. This CDR3 contains 16 residues. Germline values: CDR1 SQVTM, CDR2 ANQGSEA. Trimming cost V 5 bases and J 0 bases; bases outside gene matches: 9. Written as DNA, the CDR3 is TGCAGCGTTATCTCAGGCGGGAGTTCGAACACCGGGGAGCTGTTTTTT. Its translation: CSVISGGSSNTGELFF.

This clonotype was detected once. The V gene is TRBV12-3 or TRBV12-4, the J gene TRBJ2-1; 9 nucleotides line up with TRBD1. V lost 4 bases to trimming and J lost 7 bases; unmatched junction nucleotides: 5. The CDR3 has 14 amino acids. This CDR3 is CASSYRGQDNEQFF. CDR3 DNA sequence: TGTGCCAGCAGTTACAGGGGGCAAGATAATGAGCAGTTCTTC.